This T cell receptor (beta chain) was retrieved from a study of blood T cell repertoires in COVID-19. For the study at large: Nucleic acid was either cDNA or gDNA, and it came from T cells, B-cell-depleted T cells, or PBMCs.

The length of the CDR3 is 16 residues. Trimming at V came to 5 bases and at J to 4 bases, leaving 2 bases not matched to a gene. Germline lookup yields CDR1 MDHEN and CDR2 SYDVKM. Original handling: Amplification of reference gene primers was used by the study to estimate nucleated cell counts. Data came from immunoSEQ multiplex PCR; TCRdb stores just in-frame clones and leaves some out. V, J and clone size are those of that table, while D and trimming were read from the DNA. The data show about 350,000 clones, approximately 86% seen once. The receptor was derived from a woman aged 60-75 years with COVID-19, enrolled during active disease. Sequenced input: peripheral blood. This chain connects TRBV28 to TRBJ2-1, with 16 bases fitting TRBD2. The CDR3 DNA sequence: TGTGCCAGCAGTCTGGGACTAGCGGGGGGGTACAATGAGCAGTTCTTC. Translated: CASSLGLAGGYNEQFF.